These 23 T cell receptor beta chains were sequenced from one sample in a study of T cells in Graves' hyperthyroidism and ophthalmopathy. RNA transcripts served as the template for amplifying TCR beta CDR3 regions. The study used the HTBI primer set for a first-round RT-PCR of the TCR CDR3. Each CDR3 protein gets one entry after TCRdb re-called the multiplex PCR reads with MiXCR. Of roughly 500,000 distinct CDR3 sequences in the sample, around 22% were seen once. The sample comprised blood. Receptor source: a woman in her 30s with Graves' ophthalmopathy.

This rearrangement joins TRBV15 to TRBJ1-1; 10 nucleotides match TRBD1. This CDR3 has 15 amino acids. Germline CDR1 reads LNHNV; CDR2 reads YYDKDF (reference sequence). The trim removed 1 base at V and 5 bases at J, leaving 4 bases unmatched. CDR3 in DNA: TGTGCCACCAGCAGAGGACAGGGGGCTCGGACTGAAGCTTTCTTT. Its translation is CATSRGQGARTEAFF. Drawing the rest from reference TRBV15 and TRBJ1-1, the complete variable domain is DAMVIQNPRYQVTQFGKPVTLSCSQTLNHNVMYWYQQKSSQAPKLLFHYYDKDFNNEADTPDNFQSRRPNTSFCFLDIRSPGLGDTAMYLCATSRGQGARTEAFFGQGTRLTVV.

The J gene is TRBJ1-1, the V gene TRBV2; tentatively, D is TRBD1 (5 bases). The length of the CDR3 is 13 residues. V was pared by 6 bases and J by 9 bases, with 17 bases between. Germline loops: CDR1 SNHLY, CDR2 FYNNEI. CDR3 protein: CASSGEGTVKAFF. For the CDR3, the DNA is TGTGCCAGCAGCGGGGAGGGGACGGTAAAAGCTTTCTTT. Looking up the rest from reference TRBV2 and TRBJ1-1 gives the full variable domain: EPEVTQTPSHQVTQMGQEVILRCVPISNHLYFYWYRQILGQKVEFLVSFYNNEISEKSEIFDDQFSVERPDGSNFTLKIRSTKLEDSAMYFCASSGEGTVKAFFGQGTRLTVV.

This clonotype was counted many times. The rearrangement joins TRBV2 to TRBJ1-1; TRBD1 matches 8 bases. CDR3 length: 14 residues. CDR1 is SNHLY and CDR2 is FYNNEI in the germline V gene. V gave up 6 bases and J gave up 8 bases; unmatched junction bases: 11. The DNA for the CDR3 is TGTGCCAGCAGCTCCATACTCCAGGGGGCGGAAGCTTTCTTT. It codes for CASSSILQGAEAFF.

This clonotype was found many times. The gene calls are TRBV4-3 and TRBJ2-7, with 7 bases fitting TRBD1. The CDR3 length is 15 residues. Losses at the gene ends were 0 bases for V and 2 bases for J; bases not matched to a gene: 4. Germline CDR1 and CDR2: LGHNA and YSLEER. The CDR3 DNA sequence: TGCGCCAGCAGCCAAGAGGACAGGAGTACCTACGAGCAGTACTTC. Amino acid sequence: CASSQEDRSTYEQYF.

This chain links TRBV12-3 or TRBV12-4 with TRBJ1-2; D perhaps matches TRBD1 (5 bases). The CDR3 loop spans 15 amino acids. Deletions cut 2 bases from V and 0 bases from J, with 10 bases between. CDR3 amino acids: CASSLNRLTNYGYTF. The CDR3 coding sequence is TGTGCCAGCAGTTTAAACAGGTTAACTAACTATGGCTACACCTTC.

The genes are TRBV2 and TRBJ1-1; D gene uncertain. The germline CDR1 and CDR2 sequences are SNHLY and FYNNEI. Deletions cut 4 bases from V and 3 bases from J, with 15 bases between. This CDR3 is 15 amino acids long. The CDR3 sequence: CASSVGPLGDTEAFF. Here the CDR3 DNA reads TGTGCCAGCAGTGTTGGGCCCCTCGGGGACACTGAAGCTTTCTTT.

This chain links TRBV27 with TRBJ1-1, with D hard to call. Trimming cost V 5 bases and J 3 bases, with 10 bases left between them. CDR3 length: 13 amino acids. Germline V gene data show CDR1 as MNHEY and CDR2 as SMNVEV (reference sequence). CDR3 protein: CASSPQRDTEAFF. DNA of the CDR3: TGTGCCAGCAGTCCCCAGAGGGACACTGAAGCTTTCTTT.

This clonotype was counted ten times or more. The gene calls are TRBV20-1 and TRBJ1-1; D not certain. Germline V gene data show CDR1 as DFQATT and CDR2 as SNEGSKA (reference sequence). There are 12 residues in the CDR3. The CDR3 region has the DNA TGCGAGGCGTGGGCGGCGAACACTGAAGCTTTCTTT. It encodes CEAWAANTEAFF.

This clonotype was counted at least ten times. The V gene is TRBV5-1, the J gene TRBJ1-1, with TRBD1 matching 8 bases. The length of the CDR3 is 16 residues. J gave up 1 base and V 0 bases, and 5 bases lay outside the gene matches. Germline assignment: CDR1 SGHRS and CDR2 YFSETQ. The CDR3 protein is CASSLGGTGTNTEAFF. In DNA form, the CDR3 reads TGCGCCAGCAGCTTGGGAGGGACAGGAACGAACACTGAAGCTTTCTTT.

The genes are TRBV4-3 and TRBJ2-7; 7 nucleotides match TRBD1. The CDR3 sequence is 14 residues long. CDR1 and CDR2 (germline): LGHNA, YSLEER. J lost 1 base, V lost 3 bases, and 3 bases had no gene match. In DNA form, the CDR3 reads TGCGCCAGCAGCCACCCGGGACAGTCCTACGAGCAGTACTTC. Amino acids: CASSHPGQSYEQYF.

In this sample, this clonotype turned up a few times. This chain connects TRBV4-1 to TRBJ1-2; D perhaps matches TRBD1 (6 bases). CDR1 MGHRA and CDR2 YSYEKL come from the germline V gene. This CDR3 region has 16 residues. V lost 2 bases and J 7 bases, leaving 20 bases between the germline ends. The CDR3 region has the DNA TGCGCCAGCAGCCAATTCCGGCCAGGGGAATCTGCTGGCTACACCTTC. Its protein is CASSQFRPGESAGYTF.

The CDR3 sequence: CASSQVIHTEAFF. CDR3 coding DNA: TGTGCCAGCAGCCAAGTGATTCACACTGAAGCTTTCTTT. The V call is TRBV3-1, the J call TRBJ1-1; no definite D call. This CDR3 spans 13 amino acids. Germline CDR1 LGHDT, CDR2 YNNKEL (reference sequence). The ends were cut back, 1 base at V and 3 bases at J, with 6 bases in the middle.

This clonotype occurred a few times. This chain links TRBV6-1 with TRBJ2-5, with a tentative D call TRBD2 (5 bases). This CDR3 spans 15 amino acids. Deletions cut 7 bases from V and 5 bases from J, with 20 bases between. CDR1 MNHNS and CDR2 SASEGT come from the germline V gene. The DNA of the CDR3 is TGTGCCAGCAAAGGAGGTCAGGCCCTTACGGAGACCCAGTACTTC. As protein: CASKGGQALTETQYF.

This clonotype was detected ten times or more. The DNA of the CDR3 is TGTGCCAGCAGGGGACTAACAGGGGATCAGCCCCAGCATTTT. Its translation is CASRGLTGDQPQHF. The chain combines TRBV6-1 with TRBJ1-5; 7 bases line up with TRBD1. CDR3 length equals 14 residues. Germline V CDR1 and CDR2: MNHNS, SASEGT. V lost 6 bases, J lost 5 bases, and 7 bases stayed unmatched.

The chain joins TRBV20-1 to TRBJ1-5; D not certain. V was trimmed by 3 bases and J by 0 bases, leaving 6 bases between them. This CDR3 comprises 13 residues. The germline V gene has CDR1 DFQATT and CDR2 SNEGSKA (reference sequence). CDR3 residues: CSARDYSNQPQHF. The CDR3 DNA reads TGCAGTGCTAGGGACTATAGCAATCAGCCCCAGCATTTT.

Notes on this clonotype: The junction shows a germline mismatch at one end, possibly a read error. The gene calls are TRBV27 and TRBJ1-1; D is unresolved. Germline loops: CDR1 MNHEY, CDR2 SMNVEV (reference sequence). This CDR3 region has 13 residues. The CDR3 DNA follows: TGTGCCAGCAGTTTTGTAGGAAACACTGATGCTTTCTTT. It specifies CASSFVGNTDAFF.

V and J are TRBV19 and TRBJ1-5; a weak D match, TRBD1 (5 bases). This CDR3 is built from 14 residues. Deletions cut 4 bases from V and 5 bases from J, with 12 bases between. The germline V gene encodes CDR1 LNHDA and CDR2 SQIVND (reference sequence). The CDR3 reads CASSKGGVDQPQHF. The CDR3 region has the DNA TGTGCCAGTAGTAAAGGAGGGGTAGATCAGCCCCAGCATTTT.

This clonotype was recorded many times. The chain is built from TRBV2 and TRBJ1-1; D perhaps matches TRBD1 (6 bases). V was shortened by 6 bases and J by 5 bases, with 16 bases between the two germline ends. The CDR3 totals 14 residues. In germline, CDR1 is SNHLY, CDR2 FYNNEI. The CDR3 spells CASRVSQGVTEAFF. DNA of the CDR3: TGTGCCAGCAGGGTATCACAGGGTGTAACTGAAGCTTTCTTT.

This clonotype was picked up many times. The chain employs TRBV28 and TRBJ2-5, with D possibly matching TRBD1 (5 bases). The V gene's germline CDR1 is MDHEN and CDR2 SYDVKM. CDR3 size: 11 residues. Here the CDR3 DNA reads TGTGTAACAGGAGTCCAAGAGACCCAGTACTTC. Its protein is CVTGVQETQYF.

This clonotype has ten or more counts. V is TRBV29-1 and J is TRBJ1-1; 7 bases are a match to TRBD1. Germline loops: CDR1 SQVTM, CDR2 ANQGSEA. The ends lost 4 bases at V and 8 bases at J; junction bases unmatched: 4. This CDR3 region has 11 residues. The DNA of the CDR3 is TGCAGCGTTGTTTGGGACAGAGAAGCTTTCTTT. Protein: CSVVWDREAFF.

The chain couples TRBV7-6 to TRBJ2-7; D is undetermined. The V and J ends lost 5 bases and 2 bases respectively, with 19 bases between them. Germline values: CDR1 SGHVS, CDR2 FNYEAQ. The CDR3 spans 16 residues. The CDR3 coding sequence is TGTGCCAGCAGCGACGCCCTTCGGACCCAACCCTACGAGCAGTACTTC. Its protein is CASSDALRTQPYEQYF.

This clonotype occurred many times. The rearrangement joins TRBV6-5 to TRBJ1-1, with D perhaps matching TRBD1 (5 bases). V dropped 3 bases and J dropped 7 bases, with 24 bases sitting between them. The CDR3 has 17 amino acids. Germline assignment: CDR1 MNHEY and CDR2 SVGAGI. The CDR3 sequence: CASSYTIQGFEAFEAFF. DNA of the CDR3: TGTGCCAGCAGTTATACTATCCAGGGATTCGAAGCCTTTGAAGCTTTCTTT.

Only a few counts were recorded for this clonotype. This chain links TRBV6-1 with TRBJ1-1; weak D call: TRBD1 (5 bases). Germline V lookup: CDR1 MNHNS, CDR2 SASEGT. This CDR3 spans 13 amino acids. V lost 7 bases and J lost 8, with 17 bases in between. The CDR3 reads CASTDNQGVEAFF. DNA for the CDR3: TGTGCCAGCACCGATAACCAAGGGGTCGAAGCTTTCTTT.